Listed below are T cell receptor beta chains from one sample, sequenced in a study of shared clonotypes between healthy human individuals. The repertoire was sequenced with immunoSEQ multiplex PCR; TCRdb's copy has only in-frame clones and lacks some. The data show roughly 480,000 clones, with roughly 85% seen just once and less than 15% held by the top ten. The sample consisted of PBMCs. The receptors shown here come from a middle-aged woman in good health. Some clones in this sample may be carry-over from other donors' samples. The CDR3 runs from the conserved cysteine through the conserved F or W. The D gene is left open where the match is weak. Rows give clone size only sometimes, using once, few, many, or a class for an expanded clone.

v_call,j_call,d_call,clone_size,cdr3_nt,cdr3_aa
TRBV7-2,TRBJ2-3,NA,NA,TGTGCCAGCAGCTTAGCATGGCTAGCAGATACGCAGTATTTT,CASSLAWLADTQYF
TRBV9,TRBJ2-7,NA,NA,TGTGCCAGCAGCGTAGAGGTTCGCTCGGACGAGCAGTACTTC,CASSVEVRSDEQYF
TRBV21-1,TRBJ1-1,NA,NA,TGTGCCAGCAGCAGCAGTAATCCACCGGGACAGATATATGAAGCTTTCTTT,CASSSSNPPGQIYEAFF
TRBV5-1,TRBJ2-5,TRBD2,NA,TGCGCCAGCAGCCCGGAGGCTAGCGGGAGCCTCGGGGAGACCCAGTACTTC,CASSPEASGSLGETQYF
TRBV5-4,TRBJ2-1,TRBD1,NA,TGTGCCAGCAGCTTGCCCGGGACAGGGTCTGGCAATGAGCAGTTCTTC,CASSLPGTGSGNEQFF
TRBV9,TRBJ2-5,TRBD2,NA,TGTGCCAGCAGCGGAGGACTAGCGGGAGAAGAGACCCAGTACTTC,CASSGGLAGEETQYF
TRBV28,TRBJ2-2,NA,NA,TGTGCCAGCAGGGAGGGGGACGGGGAGCTGTTTTTT,CASREGDGELFF
TRBV5-1,TRBJ1-1,NA,NA,TGCGCCAGCAGCTTGGTGGAGGGAGGGGGAACTGAAGCTTTCTTT,CASSLVEGGGTEAFF
TRBV10-2,TRBJ1-1,TRBD1,many,TGCGCCAGCAGTGATCCTAGACAGGGGAACACTGAAGCTTTCTTT,CASSDPRQGNTEAFF
TRBV28,TRBJ2-7,TRBD2,NA,TGTGCCACCACCCAATTAGCGGGTACCTACGAGCAGTACTTC,CATTQLAGTYEQYF
TRBV6-6,TRBJ2-2,TRBD2,NA,TGTGCCAGCAGTCCTACTAGCGGGAGGGCCGGGGAGCTGTTTTTT,CASSPTSGRAGELFF
TRBV27,TRBJ2-7,NA,NA,TGTGCCAGCAGTTCCCCCACCTACGAGCAGTACTTC,CASSSPTYEQYF
TRBV6-1,TRBJ1-4,TRBD1,NA,TGTGCCAGCAGTGGACAGGGTTCTAATGAAAAACTGTTTTTT,CASSGQGSNEKLFF
TRBV5-1,TRBJ2-7,TRBD2,NA,TGCGCCAGCAGCTTGGGGCGGGGGGATTTGGCCTACGAGCAGTACTTC,CASSLGRGDLAYEQYF
TRBV7-8,TRBJ2-7,TRBD2,NA,TGTGCCAGCAGCCCACCCAGCGGGGTCGGTACCTACGAGCAGTACTTC,CASSPPSGVGTYEQYF
TRBV28,TRBJ2-7,NA,NA,TGTGCCAGCAGTTATGACACCTCCCCGTACGAGCAGTACTTC,CASSYDTSPYEQYF
TRBV29-1,TRBJ2-7,TRBD2,NA,TGCAGCCCCGCCGGGGTAGCGGGAGGCGGTTACGAGCAGTACTTC,CSPAGVAGGGYEQYF
TRBV5-1,TRBJ2-3,TRBD1,once,TGCGCCAGCAGCTTACAGGGGGCTCCAGATACGCAGTATTTT,CASSLQGAPDTQYF
TRBV5-1,TRBJ1-5,NA,NA,TGCGCCAGCAGCCCGGGGGAGTATAGCAATCAGCCCCAGCATTTT,CASSPGEYSNQPQHF
TRBV28,TRBJ2-3,NA,few,TGTGCCAGCAGGGAAGGGACGGGGTCCACAGATACGCAGTATTTT,CASREGTGSTDTQYF
TRBV2,TRBJ2-1,TRBD2,NA,TGTGCCAGCAGTGAATACGGGAGGGCCAATGAGCAGTTCTTC,CASSEYGRANEQFF
TRBV2,TRBJ2-2,TRBD1,NA,TGTGCCAGCACCCGACAGGGGGCGACCGGGGAGCTGTTTTTT,CASTRQGATGELFF